Shown below are 10 T cell receptor beta chains from a single sample sequenced in a study of T-cell reconstitution after alpha-beta-depleted transplantation in children. A TCRbeta library incorporating unique molecular identifiers was prepared. TCRdb re-called the PCR reads through MiXCR, storing one row per CDR3 protein. Of nearly 550,000 distinct CDR3 sequences listed, 15% to 20% are singletons. This specimen was PBMCs from the stem cell graft donor, taken from the stem cell graft. The receptors were sampled from a human donor who donated a stem cell graft to a child with acute lymphoblastic leukemia.

This clonotype was counted between two and nine times. The chain couples TRBV20-1 to TRBJ2-1; TRBD2 is a possible D gene (6 bases). Germline assignment: CDR1 DFQATT and CDR2 SNEGSKA (reference sequence). The CDR3 is 14 residues long. Trimming shortened V by 6 bases and J by 6 bases, and 18 bases separated the two germline ends. The CDR3 DNA is TGCAGTGCCGAGGGACTTCCTACCCCCAATGAGCAGTTCTTC. Protein: CSAEGLPTPNEQFF.

This rearrangement joins TRBV5-5 to TRBJ2-3, with D perhaps matching TRBD2 (5 bases). CDR1 and CDR2 from the germline V gene are SGHKS and YYEKEE (reference sequence). The CDR3 contains 14 residues. V lost 0 bases, J lost 4 bases, and 9 bases lay in between. The CDR3, as DNA: TGTGCCAGCAGCTTGGGGGCTAGCCCAGATACGCAGTATTTT. The encoded protein is CASSLGASPDTQYF.

This chain links TRBV30 with TRBJ1-4; 7 bases fit TRBD1. CDR3 length equals 12 residues. Germline loops: CDR1 GTSNPN, CDR2 SVGIG (reference sequence). Losses at the gene ends were 4 bases for V and 5 bases for J; bases not matched to a gene: 1. The CDR3 coding sequence is TGTGCCTGGACAGGGGGAAATGAAAAACTGTTTTTT. It encodes CAWTGGNEKLFF.

This chain links TRBV24-1 with TRBJ2-2; D is perhaps TRBD2 (5 bases). This CDR3 has 18 residues. The V end lost 0 bases, the J end lost 4 bases, and 17 bases lay between the germline ends. Germline V gene lookup returns CDR1 KGHDR and CDR2 SFDVKD. CDR3 loop: CATSDLLWTEEPTGELFF. The CDR3 nucleotides are TGTGCCACCAGTGATTTGCTTTGGACGGAGGAACCCACCGGGGAGCTGTTTTTT.

This clonotype was seen more than once but under ten times. This chain links TRBV3-1 with TRBJ1-3, with D perhaps matching TRBD1 (5 bases). Trimming pared 5 bases from V and 2 bases from J, leaving 10 bases between. CDR3 length: 14 amino acids. Germline CDR1 and CDR2: LGHDT and YNNKEL (reference sequence). This chain's CDR3 is CASSFGTPGNTIYF. For the CDR3, the DNA is TGTGCCAGCAGCTTCGGGACCCCTGGAAACACCATATATTTT.

There are many counts of this clonotype. The chain combines TRBV5-1 with TRBJ2-2; tentatively, D is TRBD1 (6 bases). V dropped 6 bases and J dropped 5 bases, with 11 bases sitting between them. The CDR3 spans 13 residues. Germline CDR1 and CDR2: SGHRS and YFSETQ. CDR3: CASTGTGTGELFF. The CDR3 DNA is TGCGCCAGCACGGGCACAGGGACCGGGGAGCTGTTTTTT.

Regarding this clonotype: The junction shows a germline mismatch at one end, possibly a read error. This chain uses TRBV20-1 with TRBJ1-5; D is uncertain. The CDR3 sequence is 14 residues long. Germline loops: CDR1 DFQATT, CDR2 SNEGSKA (reference sequence). CDR3 protein: CSARAVNSNQPQHF. The CDR3 nucleotides are TGCAGTGCAAGAGCAGTGAATAGCAATCAGCCCCAGCATTTT.

V usage is TRBV5-1 and J usage is TRBJ1-2, with a tentative D call TRBD1 (5 bases). V shed 1 base and J shed 10 bases, with 14 bases lying between them. This CDR3 comprises 13 residues. Germline V CDR1 and CDR2: SGHRS, YFSETQ. The DNA for the CDR3 is TGCGCCAGCAGCTTGTCCCAGGGTCGGGTCTACACCTTC. It translates to CASSLSQGRVYTF.

The chain is built from TRBV7-3 and TRBJ2-5; 10 bases map to TRBD2. V gave up 2 bases and J gave up 6 bases; unmatched junction bases: 9. CDR1 is SGHTA, CDR2 FQGTGA, per germline. CDR3 length: 16 residues. The CDR3, as DNA: TGTGCCAGCAGCTTAGGGTCTAGCGGGAGTTCTAAGACCCAGTACTTC. It is translated as CASSLGSSGSSKTQYF.

This clonotype has only a few counts. V usage is TRBV5-1 and J usage is TRBJ2-7; 7 positions match TRBD1. CDR3 size: 15 residues. Germline CDR1 reads SGHRS; CDR2 reads YFSETQ. V lost 3 bases and J lost 3; bases outside the gene matches: 9. The CDR3 DNA sequence: TGCGCCAGCAGCTGGTCATGGGACAGCCACTACGAGCAGTACTTC. It translates to CASSWSWDSHYEQYF.